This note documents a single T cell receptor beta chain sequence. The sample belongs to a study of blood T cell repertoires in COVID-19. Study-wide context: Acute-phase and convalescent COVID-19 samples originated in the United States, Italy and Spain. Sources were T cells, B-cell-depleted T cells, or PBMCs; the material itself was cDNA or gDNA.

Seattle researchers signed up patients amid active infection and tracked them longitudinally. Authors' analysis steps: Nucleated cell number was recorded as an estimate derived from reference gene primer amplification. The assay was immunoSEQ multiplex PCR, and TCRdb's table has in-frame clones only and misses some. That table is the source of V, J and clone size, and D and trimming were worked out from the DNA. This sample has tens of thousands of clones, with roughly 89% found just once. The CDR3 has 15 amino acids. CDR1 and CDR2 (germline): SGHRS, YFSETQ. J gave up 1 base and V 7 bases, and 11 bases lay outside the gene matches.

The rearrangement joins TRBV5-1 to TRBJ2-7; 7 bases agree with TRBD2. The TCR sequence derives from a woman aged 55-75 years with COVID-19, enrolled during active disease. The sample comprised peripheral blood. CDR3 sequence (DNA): TGCGCCAGCTGCACCGGGACTAACCCTTCCTACGAGCAGTACTTC. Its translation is CASCTGTNPSYEQYF.